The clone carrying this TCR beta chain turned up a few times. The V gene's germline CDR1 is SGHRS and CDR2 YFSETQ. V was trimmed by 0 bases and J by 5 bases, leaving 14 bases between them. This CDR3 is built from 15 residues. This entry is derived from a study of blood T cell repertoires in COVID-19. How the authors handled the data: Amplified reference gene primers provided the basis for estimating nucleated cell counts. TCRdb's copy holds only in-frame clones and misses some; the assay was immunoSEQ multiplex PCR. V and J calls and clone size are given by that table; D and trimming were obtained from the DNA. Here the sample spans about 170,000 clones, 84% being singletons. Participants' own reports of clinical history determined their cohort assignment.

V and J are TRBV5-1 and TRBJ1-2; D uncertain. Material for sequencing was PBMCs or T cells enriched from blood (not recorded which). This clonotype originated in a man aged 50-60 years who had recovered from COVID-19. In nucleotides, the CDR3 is TGCGCCAGCAGCTTGGAAGGAGCCCGGTCGTATGGCTACACCTTC. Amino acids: CASSLEGARSYGYTF. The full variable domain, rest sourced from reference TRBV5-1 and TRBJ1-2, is KAGVTQTPRYLIKTRGQQVTLSCSPISGHRSVSWYQQTPGQGLQFLFEYFSETQRNKGNFPGRFSGRQFSNSRSEMNVSTLELGDSALYLCASSLEGARSYGYTFGSGTRLTVV.